One sample yielded the 2 T cell receptor beta chains listed below, sequenced in a study of blood T cells in healthy people across ages (dated by TCRdb to the mid-2010s). Library method: 5' RACE. TCRdb names Illumina HiSeq 2500 as the instrument used. A second PCR of about 7 to 12 cycles was run with a J-beta primer mix and a sample-barcoded 5' primer. The public reads were reanalyzed by TCRdb: fastp trimming at Q25, MiXCR alignment, in-frame beta chains only. Rows are unified per CDR3 protein, each entry keeping the most common DNA and genes. The sample table shows 1.6 million or so distinct CDR3 sequences, and 34% are seen once. Of the sample, about 11% falls within the top ten clones. The sequencing sample was made of blood. The receptors originated from a woman aged 25 to 39 in good health.

The chain uses TRBV24-1 and TRBJ2-4; perhaps TRBD1 as D (5 bases). The last part of the DNA fits TRBJ2-7 better; the J call may be wrong. CDR3 length: 14 residues. From germline, CDR1 is KGHDR and CDR2 SFDVKD. Here the CDR3 DNA reads TGTGCCACCAGTTCCTCAGTCCAGGGTGGCGAGCAGTACTTC. Translation gives CATSSSVQGGEQYF.

The chain combines TRBV27 with TRBJ2-3; either TRBD1 or TRBD2 may supply D (6 bases each). Per germline, CDR1 MNHEY and CDR2 SMNVEV (reference sequence). The CDR3 totals 17 residues. With 3 bases removed from V and 4 bases from J, the gap between germline ends came to 20 bases. As DNA, the CDR3 is TGTGCCAGCAGTTTTAATAGCGGACAGCGGTGGGCAGATACGCAGTATTTT. It specifies CASSFNSGQRWADTQYF.